These T cell receptor beta chains were read from a single sample in a study of blood T cell repertoires in COVID-19. Clones were sequenced by immunoSEQ multiplex PCR, and TCRdb holds only the in-frame ones, with some missing. The data show about 270,000 clones, approximately 90% seen once. Source material: PBMCs or T cells enriched from blood (not recorded which). The receptors were gathered from a woman aged 45-65 years who had recovered from COVID-19. CDR3s include the opening cysteine and the closing phenylalanine or tryptophan. A D gene is named only where the DNA matches it firmly. Some rows mark clone size as missing; the rest say once, few, many or name a class of expanded clone.

CDR3 length	V gene	D gene	clone size	J gene	CDR3 DNA	CDR3 protein
14	TRBV7-3	-	-	TRBJ2-2	TGTGCCAGCAGCTTCGGGATTACCACCGGGGAGCTGTTTTTT	CASSFGITTGELFF
15	TRBV5-1	TRBD2	-	TRBJ2-5	TGCGCCAGCAGCACTCGCGGGACTAGGCAAGAGACCCAGTACTTC	CASSTRGTRQETQYF
14	TRBV19	TRBD1	-	TRBJ2-3	TGTGCCACCAAGCAGGGGGCTAGCACAGATACGCAGTATTTT	CATKQGASTDTQYF
16	TRBV28	TRBD2	-	TRBJ2-7	TGTGCCAGCAGTCTCGCCCGGGGACTAGCGCACTACGAGCAGTACTTC	CASSLARGLAHYEQYF
16	TRBV28	-	-	TRBJ1-1	TGTGCCAGTCGCCCACATGCGGGGAGTGGGAACACTGAAGCTTTCTTT	CASRPHAGSGNTEAFF
13	TRBV7-2	-	few	TRBJ1-1	TGTGCCAGCAGCTTAGCGGCGAACACTGAAGCTTTCTTT	CASSLAANTEAFF
14	TRBV28	TRBD1	-	TRBJ1-5	TGTGCCAGCAGTCAGGGACAGGTTACTCAGCCCCAGCATTTT	CASSQGQVTQPQHF
17	TRBV5-8	TRBD1	-	TRBJ1-1	TGTGCCAGCAGCTTCGGACAGGGGGCTTTGTGGAACACTGAAGCTTTCTTT	CASSFGQGALWNTEAFF
14	TRBV28	TRBD1	-	TRBJ1-4	TGTGCCAGCAATGAGGGGGCTTTTAATGAAAAACTGTTTTTT	CASNEGAFNEKLFF
14	TRBV10-2	-	-	TRBJ2-2	TGCGCCAGCAGAAGACAGGAAAACACCGGGGAGCTGTTTTTT	CASRRQENTGELFF
15	TRBV5-8	TRBD1	-	TRBJ1-2	TGTGCCAGCAGCTTGGGACAGGGGGTGAACTATGGCTACACCTTC	CASSLGQGVNYGYTF
15	TRBV24-1	-	-	TRBJ1-5	TGTGCCACCAGCTCCGCACAGGGATTTAGTCAGCCCCAGCATTTT	CATSSAQGFSQPQHF
13	TRBV2	-	-	TRBJ2-2	TGTGCCAGCAGTGAAGCGAGGACCGGGGAGCTGTTTTTT	CASSEARTGELFF
15	TRBV7-2	TRBD1	-	TRBJ2-6	TGTGCCAGCAGCCAACAGGGGACTGGGGCCAACGTCCTGACTTTC	CASSQQGTGANVLTF
13	TRBV2	TRBD1	-	TRBJ2-7	TGTGCCAGCAGTGGGACAGGGCACTACGAGCAGTACTTC	CASSGTGHYEQYF
13	TRBV29-1	-	-	TRBJ2-7	TGCAGCGTTGAAATTCCGCCCGGGGACGAGCAGTACTTC	CSVEIPPGDEQYF
17	TRBV7-2	TRBD2	few	TRBJ2-3	TGTGCCAGCAGCGGGGGACTAGCGGGAGGCAGGGTAGATACGCAGTATTTT	CASSGGLAGGRVDTQYF
13	TRBV30	TRBD1	-	TRBJ2-6	TGTGCCTGGGACAGGGCTGGGGCCAACGTCCTGACTTTC	CAWDRAGANVLTF
14	TRBV7-8	-	-	TRBJ1-2	TGTGCCAGCAGCTTAAGCGGGGGAATAAGGGGCTACACCTTC	CASSLSGGIRGYTF
14	TRBV9	TRBD2	-	TRBJ2-3	TGTGCCAGCAGCTCCGGGACTAGCGTCTATACGCAGTATTTT	CASSSGTSVYTQYF
11	TRBV7-2	-	-	TRBJ2-1	TGTGCCAGCAGCTTGAGCTATGAGCAGTTCTTC	CASSLSYEQFF
16	TRBV7-3	-	many	TRBJ1-6	TGTGCCAGCAGCCGCTGGCCCGGGGGTTATAATTCACCCCTCCACTTT	CASSRWPGGYNSPLHF
17	TRBV19	TRBD2	-	TRBJ2-1	TGTGCCAGTAGTCCAGGTTCTAGCGGGAGTTTAGTTAATGAGCAGTTCTTC	CASSPGSSGSLVNEQFF
15	TRBV18	-	-	TRBJ2-2	TGTGCCAGCTCACCTGGGGGCTCGAACACCGGGGAGCTGTTTTTT	CASSPGGSNTGELFF
15	TRBV6-5	-	-	TRBJ2-7	TGTGCCAGCATACCCGGGGTCGGGAGTTCCTACGAGCAGTACTTC	CASIPGVGSSYEQYF
16	TRBV11-2	TRBD2	-	TRBJ2-1	TGTGCCAGCAGCTTCGGAACTAGCGGGAGGGTTAATGAGCAGTTCTTC	CASSFGTSGRVNEQFF
15	TRBV7-3	TRBD1	-	TRBJ2-7	TGTGCCAGCAGCTTAACGCCAGGGGGACGTTACGAGCAGTACTTC	CASSLTPGGRYEQYF
16	TRBV7-6	TRBD2	-	TRBJ2-3	TGTGCCAGCAGCTTAGAACTAGCGGGAGGAGGTGATACGCAGTATTTT	CASSLELAGGGDTQYF
14	TRBV19	TRBD2	-	TRBJ2-1	TGTGCCACTAAGCGGGGCCTTTCCTACAATGAGCAGTTCTTC	CATKRGLSYNEQFF
16	TRBV24-1	TRBD2	-	TRBJ2-2	TGTGCCACCAGTGACCCGGGACTAGCGGGAGGGGGGGAGCTGTTTTTT	CATSDPGLAGGGELFF
15	TRBV7-2	-	-	TRBJ2-7	TGTGCCAGCAGCTTAGTGTCGGGAGATGCCTACGAGCAGTACTTC	CASSLVSGDAYEQYF
13	TRBV9	-	once	TRBJ1-1	TGTGCCAGCAGCGTCACAGTGAACACTGAAGCTTTCTTT	CASSVTVNTEAFF
14	TRBV5-1	TRBD1	-	TRBJ1-1	TGCGCCAGCAGCCCAATGGACAGGGACACTGAAGCTTTCTTT	CASSPMDRDTEAFF
14	TRBV25-1	TRBD1	-	TRBJ1-4	TGTGCCAGCAGTGAATATGGACAGGGCGGAAAACTGTTTTTT	CASSEYGQGGKLFF
16	TRBV5-1	TRBD1	-	TRBJ2-2	TGCGCCAGCAGCTTGGTGGCAGGGGGAAACACCGGGGAGCTGTTTTTT	CASSLVAGGNTGELFF
14	TRBV27	-	few	TRBJ2-1	TGTGCCAGCAGTGCTTACAGCTCCTACAATGAGCAGTTCTTC	CASSAYSSYNEQFF
13	TRBV7-9	-	once	TRBJ1-2	TGTGCCAGCAGCTTAGACAGTCACTATGGCTACACCTTC	CASSLDSHYGYTF
16	TRBV4-3	-	-	TRBJ1-1	TGCGCCAGCAGCCAAGATCCCCCGGGAGGGTACACTGAAGCTTTCTTT	CASSQDPPGGYTEAFF
15	TRBV11-2	TRBD2	-	TRBJ2-7	TGTGCCAGCAGCTTAGAAGCGGGAGCACTCTACGAGCAGTACTTC	CASSLEAGALYEQYF
16	TRBV7-9	-	-	TRBJ2-1	TGTGCCAGCAGCCCCATCGAGGCGGGGCGATACAATGAGCAGTTCTTC	CASSPIEAGRYNEQFF
13	TRBV12-3/TRBV12-4	-	-	TRBJ2-7	TGTGCCAGCAGTTTAGTAGGGGAAAGCGAGCAGTACTTC	CASSLVGESEQYF
17	TRBV30	TRBD1	-	TRBJ1-6	TGTGCCTGGAGTGTACGATCCCCGGGACAGTTTGATTCACCCCTCCACTTT	CAWSVRSPGQFDSPLHF
14	TRBV6-5	-	-	TRBJ2-1	TGTGCCAGCAGTTATACAGCCTCCTACAATGAGCAGTTCTTC	CASSYTASYNEQFF
15	TRBV5-4	TRBD1	once	TRBJ1-6	TGTGCCAGCAGCTTGGGGACGGACAGGAATTCACCCCTCCACTTT	CASSLGTDRNSPLHF
13	TRBV10-3	-	-	TRBJ1-2	TGTGCCATCAGTGAGTCGGGCGGACTTGGCTACACCTTC	CAISESGGLGYTF
15	TRBV11-1	TRBD1	-	TRBJ1-2	TGTGCCAGCAGCTTAGCGATACAGGGGAACTATGGCTACACCTTC	CASSLAIQGNYGYTF
16	TRBV7-2	TRBD2	-	TRBJ2-7	TGTGCCAGCAGCTTAACTCGGACTAGCGGGACCTACGAGCAGTACTTC	CASSLTRTSGTYEQYF
13	TRBV7-6	-	-	TRBJ1-1	TGTGCCAGCAGCCCCCGATTGAGCACTGAAGCTTTCTTT	CASSPRLSTEAFF
14	TRBV4-2	TRBD1	-	TRBJ1-5	TGTGCCAGCAGAGCAGGGACAGCTAATCAGCCCCAGCATTTT	CASRAGTANQPQHF
13	TRBV2	-	-	TRBJ2-1	TGTGCCAGCACTGAAGCTAGCTACAATGAGCAGTTCTTC	CASTEASYNEQFF
13	TRBV27	-	-	TRBJ2-7	TGTGCCAGCAGTTTACGGGTTGCCTACGAGCAGTACTTC	CASSLRVAYEQYF
15	TRBV6-4	-	-	TRBJ2-6	TGTGCCAGCAGTCCCGACACCTCTGGGGCCAACGTCCTGACTTTC	CASSPDTSGANVLTF
14	TRBV28	TRBD1	-	TRBJ1-5	TGTGCCAGCAGCCGGACAGGGGGGTCTCAGCCCCAGCATTTT	CASSRTGGSQPQHF